Each of the 10 T cell receptor beta chains below was sequenced from the same sample in a study of cytotoxic CD8 clonotypes in ibrutinib-treated CLL. The data were produced by immunoSEQ multiplex PCR, yet TCRdb's version contains in-frame clones alone and is incomplete. The sample carries 52,000 or so clones, roughly 85% recorded once. Sequencing was performed on PBMCs, taken after 24 months of ibrutinib treatment. The receptors derive from a human donor with chronic lymphocytic leukemia.

This chain links TRBV28 with TRBJ2-7; possible D gene TRBD1, 6 bases. V lost 6 bases and J lost 12, with 21 bases in between. This CDR3 has 13 amino acids. Germline V gene data show CDR1 as MDHEN and CDR2 as SYDVKM. The CDR3 nucleotides are TGTGCCAGCAGGACAGGACGGCCCTCCGTGGGGTACTTC. Its translation is CASRTGRPSVGYF.

CDR3: CASSPSSGQGRNEQFF. The CDR3 DNA follows: TGTGCCAGCAGTCCGTCCTCGGGACAGGGAAGGAATGAGCAGTTCTTC. V gene TRBV28 combines with J gene TRBJ2-1, with TRBD1 identical over 9 bases. V lost 5 bases to trimming and J lost 7 bases; unmatched junction nucleotides: 12. CDR1 is MDHEN and CDR2 is SYDVKM in the germline V gene. The CDR3 has 16 residues.

J is TRBJ1-2 and V is TRBV29-1; no reliable D call. The CDR3 is 13 amino acids. V was pared by 3 bases and J by 1 base, with 9 bases between. The germline V gene has CDR1 SQVTM and CDR2 ANQGSEA. The CDR3 here is CSVEGNRNYGYTF. The CDR3 DNA sequence: TGCAGCGTTGAGGGCAACCGTAACTATGGCTACACCTTC.

J is TRBJ1-1 and V is TRBV18; no clear D. This CDR3 spans 13 amino acids. Deletions cut 2 bases from V and 4 bases from J, with 8 bases between. Germline CDR1 KGHSH, CDR2 LQKENI. CDR3 in DNA: TGTGCCAGCTCACCAGGGATGGGCACTGAAGCTTTCTTT. It yields the protein CASSPGMGTEAFF.

The DNA of the CDR3 is TGCGCCAGCAGTCAATCCGGACGGGAAAAACTGTTTTTT. Translation gives CASSQSGREKLFF. The chain uses TRBV23-1 and TRBJ1-4; no definite D call. TRBV23-1 is identified as an open reading frame with a role that is uncertain. This CDR3 region has 13 residues. Deletions cut 0 bases from V and 8 bases from J, with 7 bases between.

This chain links TRBV13 with TRBJ2-2; 9 bases align to TRBD1. In germline, CDR1 is PRHDT, CDR2 FYEKMQ (reference sequence). J lost 2 bases, V lost 4 bases, and 5 bases had no gene match. This CDR3 spans 16 amino acids. This CDR3 is CASSSRDRANTGELFF. CDR3 coding DNA: TGTGCCAGCAGCTCCCGGGACAGGGCTAACACCGGGGAGCTGTTTTTT.

V gene TRBV6-5 combines with J gene TRBJ2-5, with TRBD1 matching 9 bases. V was clipped by 10 bases and J by 3 bases; unmatched bases: 12. Germline V lookup: CDR1 MNHEY, CDR2 SVGAGI. CDR3 size: 15 residues. The CDR3: CATRTGTGIEETQYF. CDR3 nucleotide sequence: TGTGCCACCCGAACCGGGACAGGGATAGAAGAGACCCAGTACTTC.

The DNA of the CDR3 is TGTGCCAGCAGTACGCCCGGGACTAGATTGTACTTC. Its translation is CASSTPGTRLYF. The rearrangement links TRBV27 to TRBJ2-4, with 8 bases identical to TRBD2. Per germline, CDR1 MNHEY and CDR2 SMNVEV (reference sequence). The V and J ends lost 5 bases and 15 bases, in that order; junction bases with no gene match: 9. The CDR3 is 12 residues long.

The chain combines TRBV7-6 with TRBJ1-1; D is uncertain. Germline V gene lookup returns CDR1 SGHVS and CDR2 FNYEAQ. With 2 bases removed from V and 1 base from J, the gap between germline ends came to 5 bases. This CDR3 is 13 amino acids long. In nucleotides, the CDR3 is TGTGCCAGCAGCTTAAAGGCGAACACTGAAGCTTTCTTT. Its protein product is CASSLKANTEAFF.

The rearrangement joins TRBV6-1 to TRBJ2-7; TRBD1 agrees at 12 bases. Trimming took 2 bases from V and 6 from J; bases not matched to a gene: 2. The V gene's germline CDR1 is MNHNS and CDR2 SASEGT. The CDR3 has 14 residues. This chain's CDR3 is CASSERDRGPEQYF. CDR3 DNA sequence: TGTGCCAGCAGTGAACGGGACAGGGGGCCCGAGCAGTACTTC.